The 3 T cell receptor beta chains below come from one sample, sequenced in a study of T-cell memory formation after mild COVID-19 (dated by TCRdb to about 2021). The library was built by means of 5' RACE. This sample was sequenced with an Illumina NovaSeq 6000. TCRdb trimmed the raw reads at Q25, called clones with MiXCR and kept productive beta chains. CDR3 protein sequences are deduplicated, and each keeps its most common genes and DNA. This sample gives 280,000 or so distinct CDR3 sequences in total; about 20% of them show up just once. The top ten hold approximately 22% of the sample. Sequencing was done on a sample of PBMCs or a T cell subset sorted from them (not recorded which). These receptors originate from a man between 18 and 29 years old who had mild COVID-19 (a few samples of this study predate the infection). The sample titles of this study are shuffled in the database, so cell type and time point are left out; the donor was told from shared clones.

This clonotype was observed many times. The chain uses TRBV18 and TRBJ2-5; unclear D gene. Germline lookup yields CDR1 KGHSH and CDR2 LQKENI. V gave up 3 bases and J gave up 4 bases, with 18 bases separating them. The CDR3 runs to 16 residues. The CDR3 sequence is CASSPTLEVQRETQYF. CDR3 nucleotide sequence: TGTGCCAGCTCACCTACCTTAGAGGTCCAAAGAGAGACCCAGTACTTC.

This clonotype turned up a few times. The rearrangement joins TRBV14 to TRBJ2-3, with 7 nucleotides matching TRBD1. Trimming cost V 2 bases and J 2 bases; bases outside gene matches: 4. This CDR3 is built from 15 residues. The V gene's germline CDR1 is SGHDN and CDR2 FVKESK. CDR3 loop: CASSQYRGNTDTQYF. For the CDR3, the DNA is TGTGCCAGCAGCCAATACAGGGGAAACACAGATACGCAGTATTTT. Looking up the rest from reference TRBV14 and TRBJ2-3 gives the full variable domain: EAGVTQFPSHSVIEKGQTVTLRCDPISGHDNLYWYRRVMGKEIKFLLHFVKESKQDESGMPNNRFLAERTGGTYSTLKVQPAELEDSGVYFCASSQYRGNTDTQYFGPGTRLTVL.

This clonotype has more than one count but fewer than ten. J is TRBJ2-3 and V is TRBV6-2 or TRBV6-3; a weak D match, TRBD2 (5 bases). The CDR3 consists of 12 residues. Per the germline V gene, CDR1 is MNHEY and CDR2 is SVGEGT. V was trimmed by 7 bases and J by 4 bases, leaving 9 bases between them. As DNA, the CDR3 is TGTGCCAGCACCCAGCGGTCAGATACGCAGTATTTT. Residues: CASTQRSDTQYF.